One sample yielded the 3 T cell receptor beta chains listed below, sequenced in a study of cytomegalovirus exposure and HLA in healthy donors (dated by TCRdb to between 2016 and 2019). Libraries were made using the immunoSEQ multiplex PCR assay. The multiplex PCR relied on a mix of 60 forward primers for TCR Vbeta segments and 13 reverse primers for TCR Jbeta segments. TCRdb stores this immuneACCESS table with in-frame sequences only. Part of the clones is absent; in the studies checked, under half of the shortfall reflects unresolved V genes, and no reason is known for the rest. For this sample there are under 150,000 clones; around 72% appear just once. The ten biggest clones cover roughly 3% of the sample. Sample: PBMCs. The origin of the receptors is a human donor in good health.

The rearrangement links TRBV28 to TRBJ1-5; 8 positions agree with TRBD1. Germline CDR1 reads MDHEN; CDR2 reads SYDVKM. The ends lost 5 bases at V and 0 bases at J; junction bases unmatched: 6. The CDR3 consists of 16 residues. CDR3 nucleotide sequence: TGTGCCAGCAGTCCAAGGACAGGGTTTAGCAATCAGCCCCAGCATTTT. It yields the protein CASSPRTGFSNQPQHF.

Here the CDR3 DNA reads TGTGCCAGCAGCTTAGATCGGACTAGCGGGGCAAATACGCAGTATTTT. Protein: CASSLDRTSGANTQYF. This chain joins TRBV7-9 and TRBJ2-3; 12 bases line up with TRBD2. The CDR3 has 16 residues. With V trimmed by 1 base and J by 7 bases, 6 bases remained unmatched. Per the germline V gene, CDR1 is SEHNR and CDR2 is FQNEAQ (reference sequence).

This chain connects TRBV7-9 to TRBJ2-2; 10 bases fit TRBD2. The CDR3 runs to 16 residues. Per germline, CDR1 SEHNR and CDR2 FQNEAQ (reference sequence). V lost 1 base, J lost 6 bases, and 5 bases stayed unmatched. The CDR3 protein is CASSLGTSGTAGELFF. As DNA, the CDR3 is TGTGCCAGCAGCTTAGGTACTAGCGGGACCGCCGGGGAGCTGTTTTTT.